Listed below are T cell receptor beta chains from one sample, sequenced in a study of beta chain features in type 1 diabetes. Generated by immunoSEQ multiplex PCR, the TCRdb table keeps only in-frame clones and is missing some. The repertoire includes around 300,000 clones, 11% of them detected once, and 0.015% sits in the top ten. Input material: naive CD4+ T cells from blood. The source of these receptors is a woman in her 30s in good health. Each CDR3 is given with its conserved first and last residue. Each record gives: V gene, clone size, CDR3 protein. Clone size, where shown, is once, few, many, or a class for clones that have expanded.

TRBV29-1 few CSVKIFSGASQETQYF
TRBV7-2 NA CASSLSPGGVNTGELFF
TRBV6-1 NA CASSEALVRNTGELFF
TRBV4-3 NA CASSLISSGRSDTQYF
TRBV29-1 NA CSVTQWGAGASDTGELFF
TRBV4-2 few CASSQDLTSGTHEQYF
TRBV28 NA CASSSVYEQFF
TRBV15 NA CATSNRHWEGHAGELFF
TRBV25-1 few CASSAVAGTSGTYEQYF
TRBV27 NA CASSLSRLAGGPTVEQFF
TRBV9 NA CASSVSGDGTGELFF
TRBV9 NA CASSVDAVQETQYF
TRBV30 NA CAWSPQGYQPQHF
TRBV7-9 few CASSQDRTGGDEQFF
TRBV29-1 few CSGSLRFSDTQYF
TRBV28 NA CASSQGQTQETQYF
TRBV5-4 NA CASSPKKTSGSKTQYF
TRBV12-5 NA CASGLDPGSGQETQYF
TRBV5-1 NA CASSPTGNEQFF
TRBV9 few CASSVGSREGYTF
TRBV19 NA CASRFRVERVPGELFF
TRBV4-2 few CASSQDSVPARGTDTQYF
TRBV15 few CATSKTSGSYEQYF
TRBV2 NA CASNRLAGVNEQFF
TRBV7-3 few CASSSSRGSGANVLTF
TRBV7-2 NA CASSLQGAHRTDTQYF
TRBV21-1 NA CASSSYEQYF
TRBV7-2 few CASSHNPSGTRNEQFF
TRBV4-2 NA CASSQDGQGNGNTIYF
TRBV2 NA CASSEAGGAEAFF
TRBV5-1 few CASSLAGGARGYTF
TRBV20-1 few CSAERGGELFF
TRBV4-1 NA CASSPGEESYEQYF
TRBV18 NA CASSPGSRSYEQYF
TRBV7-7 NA CASSLAGSTDTQYF
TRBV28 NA CASSLEGYGYTF
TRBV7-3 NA CASSQASNTEAFF
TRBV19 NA CASSTRTSGSETQYF
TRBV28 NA CASSFLWEAFF
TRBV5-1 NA CASSLNGLAGSNEQFF
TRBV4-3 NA CASSQHSAVGLAGIRETQYF
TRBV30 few CAWGSTGTGTYEQYF
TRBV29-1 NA CSAAYAHYNEQFF
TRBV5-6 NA CASSLWGREQYF
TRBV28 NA CASSSPTTGASREKLFF
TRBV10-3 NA CAIQGGGTDTQYF
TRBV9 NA CASSVGPPGTRDTGELFF
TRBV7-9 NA CASSTRTSGSFYEQYF
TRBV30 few CAWSPFAGAEQFF
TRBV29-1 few CSGIRGSSYEQYF